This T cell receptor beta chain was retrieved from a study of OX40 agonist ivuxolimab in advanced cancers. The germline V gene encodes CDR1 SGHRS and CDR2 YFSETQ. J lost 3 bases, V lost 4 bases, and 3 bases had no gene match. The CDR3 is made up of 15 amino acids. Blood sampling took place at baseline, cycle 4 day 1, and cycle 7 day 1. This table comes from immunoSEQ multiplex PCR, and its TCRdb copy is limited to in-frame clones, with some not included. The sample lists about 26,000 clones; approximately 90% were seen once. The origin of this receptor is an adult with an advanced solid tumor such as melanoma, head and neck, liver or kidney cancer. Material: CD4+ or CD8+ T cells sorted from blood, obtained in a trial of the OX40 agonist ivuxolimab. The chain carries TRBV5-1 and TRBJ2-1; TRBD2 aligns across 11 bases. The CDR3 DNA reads TGCGCCAGCAGCCCCGGGACTAGCGGCTACAATGAGCAGTTCTTC. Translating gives CASSPGTSGYNEQFF.